These 7 T cell receptor beta chains share one sample of origin, sequenced in a study of shared clonotypes between healthy human individuals. The table came from immunoSEQ multiplex PCR; TCRdb's copy has only in-frame clones and leaves some out. The data show nearly 2 million clones, with approximately 94% seen just once and under 1.5% held by the top ten. The naive CD8 population came from CD45RO-negative cells selected for CCR7, without terminally differentiated effector memory CD45RA+ cells. Material for sequencing was naive CD8+ T cells sorted from blood. The receptors were sampled from a man between 18 and 35 years old in good health.

The chain employs TRBV7-8 and TRBJ2-3; TRBD1 agrees at 7 bases. J gave up 3 bases and V 5 bases, and 5 bases lay outside the gene matches. This CDR3 comprises 14 residues. Germline CDR1 SGHVS, CDR2 FQNEAQ. The CDR3: CASSPQQGTDTQYF. The DNA for the CDR3 is TGTGCCAGCAGCCCTCAACAGGGGACAGATACGCAGTATTTT.

The chain combines TRBV6-5 with TRBJ2-7, with unresolved D. The germline CDR1 and CDR2 sequences are MNHEY and SVGAGI. The CDR3 spans 14 residues. V lost 6 bases and J lost 6, with 18 bases in between. Here the CDR3 reads CASSNLDSPGEQYF. The CDR3 DNA reads TGTGCCAGCAGCAACCTCGATTCCCCCGGCGAGCAGTACTTC.

This chain links TRBV11-2 with TRBJ1-1; D gene ambiguous. Per the germline V gene, CDR1 is SGHAT and CDR2 is FQNNGV. Trimming took 5 bases from V and 6 from J, leaving 10 bases between them. This CDR3 has 12 amino acids. This CDR3 reads CASSHSGSEAFF. In nucleotides, the CDR3 is TGTGCCAGCAGCCATTCTGGGTCTGAAGCTTTCTTT.

The rearrangement joins TRBV11-2 to TRBJ2-7; D unresolved. Deletions cut 4 bases from V and 4 bases from J, with 8 bases between. The CDR3 covers 12 residues. Germline CDR1 SGHAT, CDR2 FQNNGV. This CDR3 is CASSSPHYEQYF. CDR3 bases: TGTGCCAGCAGCTCCCCCCATTACGAGCAGTACTTC.

The V call is TRBV7-9, the J call TRBJ2-7, with 9 positions matching TRBD1. J gave up 3 bases and V 4 bases, and 10 bases lay outside the gene matches. The CDR3 is made up of 16 amino acids. Per germline, CDR1 SEHNR and CDR2 FQNEAQ (reference sequence). CDR3 protein: CASSSGDRVPHYEQYF. DNA for the CDR3: TGTGCCAGCAGCTCCGGGGACAGGGTCCCCCACTACGAGCAGTACTTC. Supplemented by reference TRBV7-9 and TRBJ2-7, the full variable domain reads DTGVSQNPRHKITKRGQNVTFRCDPISEHNRLYWYRQTLGQGPEFLTYFQNEAQLEKSRLLSDRFSAERPKGSFSTLEIQRTEQGDSAMYLCASSSGDRVPHYEQYFGPGTRLTVT.

CDR3 loop: CASSQGLNYNEQFF. CDR3 sequence (DNA): TGTGCCAGCAGCCAGGGACTAAACTACAATGAGCAGTTCTTC. V usage is TRBV7-2 and J usage is TRBJ2-1; TRBD2 matches at 7 bases. Looked up from germline, CDR1 is SGHTA and CDR2 is FQGNSA. The CDR3 has 14 residues. V shed 5 bases and J 3 bases; nucleotides not matched to a gene: 4.

The rearrangement links TRBV6-1 to TRBJ2-2; maybe TRBD1 (5 bases). The CDR3 extends over 15 amino acids. CDR1 is MNHNS, CDR2 SASEGT, per germline. V shed 3 bases and J shed 3 bases, with 11 bases lying between them. CDR3 nucleotide sequence: TGTGCCAGCAGTGATGTAGGGGCCTACACCGGGGAGCTGTTTTTT. Protein sequence: CASSDVGAYTGELFF.